The clone carrying this TCR beta chain was recorded only once. Produced via immunoSEQ multiplex PCR; TCRdb's table is partial and in-frame only. The table has over 150,000 clones, 80% to 90% seen once. This sample is drawn from a study of blood T cell repertoires in COVID-19. Participants were aged about 18 to 90 years, lived in under 30 US areas, and enrolled virtually. The CDR3 length is 15 residues. The junction had 4 bases not matched to a gene; V was cut back by 4 bases and J by 0 bases. CDR1 SGHRS and CDR2 YFSETQ come from the germline V gene. The sequencing sample was made of PBMCs or T cells enriched from blood (not recorded which). This rearrangement joins TRBV5-1 to TRBJ2-7; TRBD1 agrees at 10 bases. This TCR came from a man in his forties or fifties who had recovered from COVID-19. The CDR3 sequence: CASSPGQGPSYEQYF. Written as DNA, the CDR3 is TGCGCCAGCAGCCCGGGACAGGGGCCCTCCTACGAGCAGTACTTC. Full variable domain (rest looked up from reference TRBV5-1 and TRBJ2-7): KAGVTQTPRYLIKTRGQQVTLSCSPISGHRSVSWYQQTPGQGLQFLFEYFSETQRNKGNFPGRFSGRQFSNSRSEMNVSTLELGDSALYLCASSPGQGPSYEQYFGPGTRLTVT.